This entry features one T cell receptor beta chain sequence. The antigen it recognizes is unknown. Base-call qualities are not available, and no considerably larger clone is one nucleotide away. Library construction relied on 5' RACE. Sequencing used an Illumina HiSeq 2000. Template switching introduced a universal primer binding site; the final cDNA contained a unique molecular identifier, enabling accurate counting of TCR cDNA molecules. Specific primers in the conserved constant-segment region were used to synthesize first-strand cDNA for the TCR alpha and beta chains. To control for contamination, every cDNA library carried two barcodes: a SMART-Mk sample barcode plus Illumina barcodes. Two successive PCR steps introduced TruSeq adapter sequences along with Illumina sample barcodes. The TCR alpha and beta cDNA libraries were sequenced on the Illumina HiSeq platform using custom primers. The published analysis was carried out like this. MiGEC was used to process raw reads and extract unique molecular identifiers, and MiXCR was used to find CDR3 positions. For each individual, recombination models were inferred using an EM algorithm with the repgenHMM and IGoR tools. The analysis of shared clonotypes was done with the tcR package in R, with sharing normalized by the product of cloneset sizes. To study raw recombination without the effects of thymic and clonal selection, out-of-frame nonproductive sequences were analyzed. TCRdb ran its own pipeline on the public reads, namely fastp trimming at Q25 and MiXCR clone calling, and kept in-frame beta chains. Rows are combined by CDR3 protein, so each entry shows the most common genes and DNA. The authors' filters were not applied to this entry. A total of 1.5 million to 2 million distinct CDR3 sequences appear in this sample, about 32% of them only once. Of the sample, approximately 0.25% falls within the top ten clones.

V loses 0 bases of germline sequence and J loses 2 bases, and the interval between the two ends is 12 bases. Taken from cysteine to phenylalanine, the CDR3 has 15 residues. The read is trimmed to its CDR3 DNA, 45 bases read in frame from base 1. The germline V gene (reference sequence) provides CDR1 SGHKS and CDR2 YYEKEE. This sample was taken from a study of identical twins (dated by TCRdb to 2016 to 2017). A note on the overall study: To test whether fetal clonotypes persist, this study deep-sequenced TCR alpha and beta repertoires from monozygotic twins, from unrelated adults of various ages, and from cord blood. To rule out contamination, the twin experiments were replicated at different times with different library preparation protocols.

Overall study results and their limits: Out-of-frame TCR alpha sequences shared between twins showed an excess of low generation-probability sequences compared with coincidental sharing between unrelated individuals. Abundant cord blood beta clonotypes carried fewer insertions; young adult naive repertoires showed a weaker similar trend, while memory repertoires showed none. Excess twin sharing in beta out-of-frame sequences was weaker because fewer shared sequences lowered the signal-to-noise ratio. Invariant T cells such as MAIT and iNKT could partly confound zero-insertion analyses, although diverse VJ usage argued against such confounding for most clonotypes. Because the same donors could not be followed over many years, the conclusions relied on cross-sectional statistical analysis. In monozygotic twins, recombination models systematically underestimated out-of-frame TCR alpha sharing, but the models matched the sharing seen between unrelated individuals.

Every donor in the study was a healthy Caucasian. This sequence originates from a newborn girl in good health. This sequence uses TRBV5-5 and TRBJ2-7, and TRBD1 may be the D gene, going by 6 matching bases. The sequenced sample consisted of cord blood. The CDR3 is CASSLGSRGAYEQYF. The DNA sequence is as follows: TGTGCCAGCAGCTTGGGGAGCAGGGGAGCCTACGAGCAGTACTTC.